The source of this T cell receptor (beta chain) is a study of CD8 T cells in Susac syndrome. Trimming cost V 1 base and J 6 bases; bases outside gene matches: 9. The CDR3 is 17 residues long. CDR1 SGHVS and CDR2 FNYEAQ come from the germline V gene. After extraction with the RNeasy kit, about 0.5 to 1 ug of the RNA was reverse transcribed using random hexamers. The method of amplification for TCR beta CDR3 was immunoSEQ multiplex PCR, covering 54 Vbeta and 13 Jbeta. Via MiXCR, TCRdb re-called the immunoSEQ multiplex PCR reads, giving one row per CDR3 protein. The sample yields roughly 150,000 distinct CDR3 sequences, roughly 94% seen once. From blood CD8+ and CD4+ T cells, TCR beta sequences were generated. The healthy controls were matched to patients by age and sex.

J is TRBJ2-3 and V is TRBV7-6, with 11 bases identical to TRBD2. Sequenced material: CD4+ T cells from PBMCs. This clonotype originated in a human donor in good health. The CDR3 loop reads CASSLEASGRFGDTQYF. CDR3 coding DNA: TGTGCCAGCAGCTTAGAGGCTAGCGGGAGGTTTGGGGATACGCAGTATTTT.